These 29 T cell receptor beta chains came from one sample sequenced in a study of human T cells and chemical hapten exposure. In the library, unique molecular identifiers were attached to individual cDNA molecules. TCRdb reprocessed the reads with MiXCR, giving one entry per CDR3 protein. This table has 120,000 or so distinct CDR3 sequences, roughly 8.5% appearing once. Extraction yielded total RNA from whole blood (unfractionated). Sequencing was performed on whole blood. These receptors were collected from a human donor in good health. Some clones in this sample may be carry-over from other donors' samples.

The rearrangement joins TRBV4-2 to TRBJ2-3; 9 bases line up with TRBD2. Germline CDR1 LGHNA, CDR2 YNFKEQ. The CDR3 has 17 amino acids. J was trimmed by 0 bases and V by 0 bases; bases with no gene match: 4. As DNA, the CDR3 is TGTGCCAGCAGCCAAGATGGGGCGGGAGGGAGCACAGATACGCAGTATTTT. Its translation: CASSQDGAGGSTDTQYF.

There are many counts of this clonotype. The chain couples TRBV7-6 to TRBJ1-6; maybe TRBD1 (5 bases). V lost 1 base, J lost 9 bases, and 10 bases lay in between. Germline V gene data show CDR1 as SGHVS and CDR2 as FNYEAQ. CDR3 length: 14 residues. CDR3 loop: CASSLGGESSPLHF. The CDR3 DNA reads TGTGCCAGCAGCTTAGGAGGGGAATCTTCACCCCTCCACTTT. The full variable domain, with the rest looked up from reference TRBV7-6 and TRBJ1-6, is GAGVSQSPRYKVTKRGQDVALRCDPISGHVSLYWYRQALGQGPEFLTYFNYEAQQDKSGLPNDRFSAERPEGSISTLTIQRTEQRDSAMYRCASSLGGESSPLHFGNGTRLTVT.

This clonotype was detected ten times or more. This chain uses TRBV12-3 or TRBV12-4 with TRBJ1-2, with no clear D. The CDR3 has 12 amino acids. V was clipped by 5 bases and J by 6 bases, with 10 bases between them. The CDR3 DNA reads TGTGCCAGCAGTCTGGCCTGGGATGGCTACACCTTC. Translated, it gives CASSLAWDGYTF.

The CDR3 protein is CATRGSSYNEQFF. DNA for the CDR3: TGTGCCACCCGGGGGTCGTCCTACAATGAGCAGTTCTTC. This chain joins TRBV12-3 or TRBV12-4 and TRBJ2-1, with D maybe TRBD2 (6 bases). This CDR3 contains 13 residues. Trimming took 10 bases from V and 1 from J, leaving 11 bases between them.

A few counts support this clonotype. This chain joins TRBV29-1 and TRBJ1-1, with 11 bases aligning to TRBD1. Germline V gives CDR1 SQVTM, CDR2 ANQGSEA. The CDR3 runs to 14 residues. With 6 bases clipped from V and 4 bases from J, the junction kept 7 bases outside the gene matches. The CDR3, as DNA: TGCAGCGTCTGGGACAGGGGGGTGAGCACTGAAGCTTTCTTT. It specifies CSVWDRGVSTEAFF.

V is TRBV9 and J is TRBJ2-7, with 8 nucleotides matching TRBD2. The germline gives CDR1 SGDLS, CDR2 YYNGEE. V gave up 0 bases and J gave up 3 bases; unmatched junction bases: 2. The CDR3 extends over 14 amino acids. The CDR3 DNA sequence: TGTGCCAGCAGCGTAGCAGCGGGGGACTACGAGCAGTACTTC. It yields the protein CASSVAAGDYEQYF.

This clonotype was found a few times. V and J are TRBV10-3 and TRBJ2-1, with TRBD2 identical over 7 bases. Germline-derived CDR1 and CDR2 are ENHRY and SYGVKD. The CDR3 is 15 amino acids. Trimming at V came to 0 bases and at J to 1 base, leaving 0 bases not matched to a gene. Here the CDR3 reads CAISESAGSYNEQFF. For the CDR3, the DNA is TGTGCCATCAGTGAGTCAGCGGGGTCCTACAATGAGCAGTTCTTC.

In its sample, this clonotype was seen a few times. The rearrangement links TRBV7-8 to TRBJ2-7, with 8 bases matching TRBD1. V trimming: 3 bases; J trimming: 3 bases; junction bases outside the gene matches: 7. The germline gives CDR1 SGHVS, CDR2 FQNEAQ. The CDR3 sequence is 15 residues long. The CDR3 loop is CASSFKTGDNYEQYF. The CDR3 bases are TGTGCCAGCAGCTTCAAGACAGGGGACAACTACGAGCAGTACTTC.

This clonotype has ten or more counts. The chain uses TRBV25-1 and TRBJ2-7; 14 nucleotides match TRBD2. The V gene end was trimmed by 4 bases and the J gene end by 1 base; junction bases not matched to a gene: 9. Germline loops: CDR1 MGHDK, CDR2 SYGVNS. This CDR3 region has 18 residues. CDR3 region: CASSGITGTSGSSYEQYF. CDR3 nucleotides: TGTGCCAGCAGTGGAATCACCGGGACTAGCGGGAGTTCCTACGAGCAGTACTTC.

This clonotype came up a few times. Written as DNA, the CDR3 is TGTGCCAGCAGTGCTTGGGACAGGCAAGAGACCCAGTACTTC. Residues: CASSAWDRQETQYF. This rearrangement joins TRBV12-3 or TRBV12-4 to TRBJ2-5; 8 bases match TRBD1. V trimming: 5 bases; J trimming: 2 bases; junction bases outside the gene matches: 4. The CDR3 consists of 14 residues.

V usage is TRBV7-8 and J usage is TRBJ2-7; D remains ambiguous. Per the germline V gene, CDR1 is SGHVS and CDR2 is FQNEAQ. V shed 5 bases and J shed 5 bases, with 16 bases lying between them. The length of the CDR3 is 14 residues. CDR3 loop: CASSNRPMKDEQYF. The DNA of the CDR3 is TGTGCCAGCAGCAACCGACCCATGAAGGACGAGCAGTACTTC.

This clonotype occurred a few times. The chain employs TRBV7-7 and TRBJ1-1; D gene unclear. The CDR3 has 13 residues. Germline V CDR1 and CDR2: SSHAT, FNYEAQ (reference sequence). Trimming cost V 4 bases and J 4 bases, with 10 bases left between them. The chain's CDR3 is CASSSRWGTEAFF. The CDR3 bases are TGTGCCAGCAGCTCCCGGTGGGGCACTGAAGCTTTCTTT.

The chain links TRBV15 to TRBJ2-1; 12 positions match TRBD2. Germline-derived CDR1 and CDR2 are LNHNV and YYDKDF (reference sequence). Unmatched junction bases numbered 4, after V lost 4 bases and J lost 9 bases. The CDR3 runs to 14 residues. CDR3 nucleotides: TGTGCCACCAGCATACTAGCGGGGGGAGGTGAGCAGTTCTTC. This translates into CATSILAGGGEQFF.

This clonotype was counted ten times or more. This chain uses TRBV20-1 with TRBJ2-1; D not certain. The CDR3 loop spans 18 amino acids. The V gene's germline CDR1 is DFQATT and CDR2 SNEGSKA (reference sequence). V lost 0 bases, J lost 0 bases, and 18 bases lay in between. The CDR3 coding sequence is TGCAGTGCTAGAGATCTACTAACCATTGATAACTCCTACAATGAGCAGTTCTTC. Protein: CSARDLLTIDNSYNEQFF.

This clonotype was recorded many times. The chain combines TRBV5-6 with TRBJ2-3, with a weak D call TRBD2 (5 bases). The CDR3 is made up of 13 amino acids. V was clipped by 4 bases and J by 4 bases, with 10 bases between them. The V gene's germline CDR1 is SGHDT and CDR2 YYEEEE. The CDR3 DNA follows: TGTGCCAGCAGCGTTGGTAGCGCAGATACGCAGTATTTT. It encodes CASSVGSADTQYF.

V is TRBV9 and J is TRBJ1-6; 8 nucleotides match TRBD1. With 0 bases clipped from V and 11 bases from J, the junction kept 1 base outside the gene matches. The CDR3 length is 13 residues. Germline V gene lookup returns CDR1 SGDLS and CDR2 YYNGEE. In nucleotides, the CDR3 is TGTGCCAGCAGCGTAGTACAGGGGGCACCCCTCCACTTT. This sequence encodes CASSVVQGAPLHF.

Many counts were recorded for this clonotype. The chain carries TRBV12-2 and TRBJ2-1; the table's D gene call, TRBD2, was not cross checked with the DNA. TRBV12-2 is described as a pseudogene. There are 19 residues in the CDR3. CDR3 nucleotide sequence: TGTGCAAGTCGCTCTAGAGCTGCGGGAGGTTCCGGACAACACAATGAGCAGTTCTTC. It translates to CASRSRAAGGSGQHNEQFF.

The rearrangement uses TRBV18 and TRBJ1-6; 7 positions match TRBD1. Germline assignment: CDR1 KGHSH and CDR2 LQKENI. The V gene end was trimmed by 3 bases and the J gene end by 7 bases; junction bases not matched to a gene: 9. CDR3 size: 16 residues. The CDR3 here is CASSPAKGQLNSPLHF. For the CDR3, the DNA is TGTGCCAGCTCACCCGCAAAGGGACAGCTGAATTCACCCCTCCACTTT.

This clonotype showed up many times. The chain combines TRBV3-1 with TRBJ2-7, with D perhaps TRBD1 (5 bases). The CDR3 runs to 14 residues. V lost 4 bases and J 0 bases, leaving 10 bases between the germline ends. In germline, CDR1 is LGHDT, CDR2 YNNKEL (reference sequence). For the CDR3, the DNA is TGTGCCAGCAGCCCAAGACAGAACTCCTACGAGCAGTACTTC. This codes for CASSPRQNSYEQYF.

The chain uses TRBV10-3 and TRBJ2-7; D uncertain. This CDR3 spans 13 amino acids. Germline V gene data show CDR1 as ENHRY and CDR2 as SYGVKD. V dropped 2 bases and J dropped 4 bases, with 9 bases sitting between them. The CDR3 nucleotides are TGTGCCATCAGTGAGCAAGGGCGATACGAGCAGTACTTC. Its protein product is CAISEQGRYEQYF.

The chain is built from TRBV7-6 and TRBJ2-1, with 7 bases fitting TRBD2. Unmatched junction bases numbered 4, after V lost 0 bases and J lost 2 bases. Looked up from germline, CDR1 is SGHVS and CDR2 is FNYEAQ. This CDR3 is 16 amino acids long. Here the CDR3 DNA reads TGTGCCAGCAGCTTAGCCTCCGGGACTACCTACAATGAGCAGTTCTTC. This encodes CASSLASGTTYNEQFF.

The chain joins TRBV6-1 to TRBJ1-1; the D gene is possibly TRBD1 (5 bases). Trimming cost V 1 base and J 6 bases, with 9 bases left between them. This CDR3 spans 13 amino acids. CDR1 and CDR2 from the germline V gene are MNHNS and SASEGT. The CDR3 spells CASSEGGFAEAFF. As DNA, the CDR3 is TGTGCCAGCAGTGAAGGGGGGTTCGCTGAAGCTTTCTTT.

The rearrangement links TRBV19 to TRBJ2-3; TRBD1 matches at 11 bases. The CDR3 runs 19 residues. V dropped 3 bases and J dropped 2; count of bases not matched to a gene: 13. Germline CDR1 is LNHDA and CDR2 is SQIVND (reference sequence). CDR3 coding DNA: TGTGCCAGTAGTATCCGGACAGGGGGCTTAACCAGCCTCACAGATACGCAGTATTTT. It is translated as CASSIRTGGLTSLTDTQYF.

This clonotype has a count of ten or more. The chain combines TRBV12-3 or TRBV12-4 with TRBJ2-2; 8 bases agree with TRBD1. The CDR3 extends over 16 amino acids. V was pared by 5 bases and J by 1 base, with 6 bases of the junction left unmatched. The CDR3 nucleotides read TGTGCCAGCAGTCGCCCGGGACAGGAGAACACCGGGGAGCTGTTTTTT. Translation gives CASSRPGQENTGELFF.

This clonotype was observed at least ten times. The chain recombines TRBV10-3 with TRBJ2-7, with a possible D match to TRBD1 (6 bases). Germline-derived CDR1 and CDR2 are ENHRY and SYGVKD. The V gene lost 5 bases and the J gene lost 3 bases, with 8 bases spanning the gap. CDR3 length: 12 residues. This CDR3 reads CAISPQGYEQYF. In nucleotides, the CDR3 is TGTGCCATCAGTCCACAGGGCTACGAGCAGTACTTC.

As regards this clonotype: At one of its ends the junction is not consistent with the germline gene, which may arise from a read error. The chain is built from TRBV3-1 and TRBJ2-3; no clear D gene. The CDR3 covers 13 residues. CDR1 and CDR2 (germline): LGHDT, YNNKEL (reference sequence). CDR3 bases: TGTGCCAGCAACCAAGAAGTGACAGATACGCAGTATTTT. Protein: CASNQEVTDTQYF.

V usage is TRBV5-1 and J usage is TRBJ1-2; D may be TRBD1 (6 bases). Trimming shortened V by 4 bases and J by 4 bases, and 11 bases separated the two germline ends. This CDR3 comprises 13 residues. CDR1 and CDR2 from the germline V gene are SGHRS and YFSETQ. The CDR3 DNA is TGCGCCAGCAGCCCGCCAGGGGCCTATGGCTACACCTTC. Translation gives CASSPPGAYGYTF.

This clonotype has a handful of counts. The chain joins TRBV7-2 to TRBJ1-4; D is possibly TRBD1 (5 bases). Germline V gene lookup returns CDR1 SGHTA and CDR2 FQGNSA. CDR3 length: 14 residues. Trimming cost V 7 bases and J 3 bases, with 12 bases left between them. The CDR3, as DNA: TGTGCCAGCAACCTTTTGGGACCTAATGAAAAACTGTTTTTT. Translating it yields CASNLLGPNEKLFF.

The chain joins TRBV7-2 to TRBJ1-4, with 7 bases matching TRBD1. Trimming removed 5 bases from V and 5 bases from J; junction bases left unmatched: 11. The CDR3 is made up of 16 amino acids. In germline, CDR1 is SGHTA, CDR2 FQGNSA. The CDR3 spells CASSRQTGQQNEKLFF. The DNA for the CDR3 is TGTGCCAGCAGCCGTCAGACGGGACAGCAAAATGAAAAACTGTTTTTT. Drawing the rest from reference TRBV7-2 and TRBJ1-4, the complete variable domain is GAGVSQSPSNKVTEKGKDVELRCDPISGHTALYWYRQSLGQGLEFLIYFQGNSAPDKSGLPSDRFSAERTGGSVSTLTIQRTQQEDSAVYLCASSRQTGQQNEKLFFGSGTQLSVL.